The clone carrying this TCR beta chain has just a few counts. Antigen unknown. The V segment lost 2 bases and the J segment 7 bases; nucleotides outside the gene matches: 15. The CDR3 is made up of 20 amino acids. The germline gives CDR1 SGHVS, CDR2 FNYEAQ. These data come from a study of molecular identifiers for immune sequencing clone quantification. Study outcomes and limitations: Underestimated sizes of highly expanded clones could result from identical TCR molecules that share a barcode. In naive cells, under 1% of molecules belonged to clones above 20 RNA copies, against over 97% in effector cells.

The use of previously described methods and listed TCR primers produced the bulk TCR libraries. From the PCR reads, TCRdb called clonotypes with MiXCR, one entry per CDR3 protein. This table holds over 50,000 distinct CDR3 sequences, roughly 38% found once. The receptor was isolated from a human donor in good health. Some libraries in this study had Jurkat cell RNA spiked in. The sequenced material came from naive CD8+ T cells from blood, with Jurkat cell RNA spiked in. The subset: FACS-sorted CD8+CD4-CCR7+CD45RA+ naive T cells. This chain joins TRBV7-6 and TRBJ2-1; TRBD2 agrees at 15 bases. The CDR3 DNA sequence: TGTGCCAGCAGCTTACCCCTGCGGACTAGCGGGAGGGATATGGTAAATGAGCAGTTCTTC. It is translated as CASSLPLRTSGRDMVNEQFF.